This T cell receptor (beta chain) was sequenced during a study of post-analysis software for immune sequencing data. Turning to the study itself: Multiple sclerosis in the patients followed relapsing-remitting, secondary progressive and progressive-relapsing courses. Notes on the study in general: Multiple sclerosis patients had significantly lower normalized Chao1 diversity than controls. F measure clustering grouped samples strongly by preparation batch. Controls showed lower frequencies than patients for roughly 5 TRBV segments, and TRBV5-6, TRBV5-1 and TRBV20-1 were among these.

Every TCR beta cDNA library bore unique molecular identifiers. cDNA molecules numbering about 480,000 came from approximately 1 to 10 million T cells. One entry per CDR3 protein results from TCRdb running MiXCR on the PCR reads. In the table there are about 820,000 distinct CDR3 sequences, roughly 50% of which are singletons. The CDR3 covers 14 residues. V was pared by 6 bases and J by 4 bases, with 7 bases of the junction left unmatched. CDR1 and CDR2 from the germline V gene are WSHSY and SAAADI. As to this clonotype: Its antigen is unidentified.

The sample comprised blood. This sequence was found in a girl aged 10-17 years with multiple sclerosis. The chain carries TRBV10-2 and TRBJ2-3; TRBD1 aligns across 7 bases. The CDR3 sequence: CASRDRQGPDTQYF. The CDR3 region has the DNA TGCGCCAGCAGAGACCGACAGGGTCCAGATACGCAGTATTTT.